A single sample is the source of the 19 T cell receptor beta chains below, sequenced in a study of T cell repertoires in cytomegalovirus infection. TCRdb re-derived calls from the reads in MiXCR, one entry per CDR3 protein. The sample has 300,000 to 400,000 distinct CDR3 sequences, approximately 18% seen once. The sample comprised PBMCs. The origin of the receptors is a human donor in good health (CMV status not recorded). Some clones in this sample may be carry-over from other donors' samples.

V and J are TRBV15 and TRBJ2-1; 11 nucleotides align to TRBD2. From germline, CDR1 is LNHNV and CDR2 YYDKDF (reference sequence). CDR3 length equals 16 residues. The V segment lost 2 bases and the J segment 12 bases; nucleotides outside the gene matches: 12. The DNA of the CDR3 is TGTGCCACCAGCAGAACCGGGACTAGCGGAACCTGGGGGCAGTTCTTC. This gives the protein CATSRTGTSGTWGQFF.

There are a few counts of this clonotype. The genes are TRBV15 and TRBJ1-6, with D possibly matching TRBD1 (6 bases). V lost 3 bases to trimming and J lost 7 bases, with 16 bases between them. The CDR3 extends over 16 amino acids. Germline CDR1 is LNHNV and CDR2 is YYDKDF (reference sequence). The CDR3 reads CATSSKDRLPNSPLHF. Written as DNA, the CDR3 is TGTGCCACCAGCAGCAAGGACAGACTCCCCAATTCACCCCTCCACTTT.

This clonotype has a count of ten or more. This rearrangement joins TRBV12-3 or TRBV12-4 to TRBJ1-2; 7 nucleotides agree with TRBD1. J was trimmed by 8 bases and V by 8 bases; bases with no gene match: 23. The CDR3 loop spans 17 amino acids. CDR3 residues: CASVLTGMWGRLKGYTF. Written as DNA, the CDR3 is TGTGCCAGCGTTTTGACAGGGATGTGGGGGCGGCTAAAGGGCTACACCTTC.

Ten or more counts support this clonotype. The rearrangement joins TRBV12-3 or TRBV12-4 to TRBJ1-5, with 12 bases identical to TRBD1. This CDR3 has 14 amino acids. V lost 6 bases to trimming and J lost 6 bases; unmatched junction nucleotides: 3. The CDR3 region has the DNA TGTGCCAGCAGCGGGACAGGGGGCTCTCAGCCCCAGCATTTT. It specifies CASSGTGGSQPQHF.

The chain combines TRBV7-6 with TRBJ2-5, with D perhaps assigned TRBD1 or TRBD2 (5 bases each). Germline V gene sequence: CDR1 SGHVS, CDR2 FNYEAQ. V lost 4 bases and J lost 5, with 23 bases in between. CDR3 length equals 17 residues. Here the CDR3 DNA reads TGTGCCAGCAGCTACCGGGACGGCAGTTTTGAGGGTGAGACCCAGTACTTC. Its translation is CASSYRDGSFEGETQYF. The full variable domain, completed using reference TRBV7-6 and TRBJ2-5, is GAGVSQSPRYKVTKRGQDVALRCDPISGHVSLYWYRQALGQGPEFLTYFNYEAQQDKSGLPNDRFSAERPEGSISTLTIQRTEQRDSAMYRCASSYRDGSFEGETQYFGPGTRLLVL.

The rearrangement joins TRBV6-2 or TRBV6-3 to TRBJ2-1; weak D call: TRBD2 (6 bases). The V gene's germline CDR1 is MNHEY and CDR2 SVGEGT. CDR3 length: 16 amino acids. Trimming stripped 6 bases from V and 2 bases from J, with 17 bases between. CDR3 residues: CASRKGTAGPYNEQFF. CDR3 coding DNA: TGTGCCAGCAGAAAGGGGACTGCGGGCCCCTACAATGAGCAGTTCTTC.

This clonotype was observed a few times. The V gene is TRBV7-2, the J gene TRBJ2-1, with D uncertain. V lost 0 bases, J lost 10 bases, and 7 bases lay in between. Per the germline V gene, CDR1 is SGHTA and CDR2 is FQGNSA. The CDR3 totals 12 residues. Written as DNA, the CDR3 is TGTGCCAGCAGCTTAGCCCGAAGGGAGCAGTTCTTC. This sequence encodes CASSLARREQFF.

The rearrangement joins TRBV4-1 to TRBJ2-1; D gene ambiguous. Per the germline V gene, CDR1 is MGHRA and CDR2 is YSYEKL. Trimming pared 4 bases from V and 0 bases from J, leaving 10 bases between. The CDR3 runs 15 residues. The CDR3 coding sequence is TGCGCCAGCAGCCGAGGAACGAGCTCCTACAATGAGCAGTTCTTC. It encodes CASSRGTSSYNEQFF.

This clonotype appeared many times. The V and J genes are TRBV7-2 and TRBJ2-3; 9 bases agree with TRBD2. This CDR3 spans 17 amino acids. Looked up from germline, CDR1 is SGHTA and CDR2 is FQGNSA. Germline trimming cut 5 bases from V and 1 base from J; bases unmatched to any gene: 10. CDR3 nucleotides: TGTGCCAGCAGCATGCGCGCTAGCGGGGACCGCACAGATACGCAGTATTTT. Its protein product is CASSMRASGDRTDTQYF.

This clonotype was detected many times. The chain uses TRBV7-9 and TRBJ2-7; D is possibly TRBD1 or TRBD2 (6 bases each). The CDR3 extends over 14 amino acids. V lost 5 bases to trimming and J lost 0 bases, with 11 bases between them. Germline lookup yields CDR1 SEHNR and CDR2 FQNEAQ (reference sequence). The CDR3: CASSGGTTSYEQYF. The CDR3 DNA reads as TGTGCCAGCAGCGGCGGGACAACCTCCTACGAGCAGTACTTC.

In this sample, this clonotype turned up many times. The chain combines TRBV7-2 with TRBJ2-1; possibly TRBD1 for D (5 bases). Germline V gene lookup returns CDR1 SGHTA and CDR2 FQGNSA. There are 14 residues in the CDR3. Trimming shortened V by 0 bases and J by 12 bases, and 15 bases separated the two germline ends. CDR3 sequence: CASSLASGLQGQFF. The DNA of the CDR3 is TGTGCCAGCAGCTTAGCTAGTGGGTTGCAGGGGCAGTTCTTC.

The gene calls are TRBV12-3 or TRBV12-4 and TRBJ2-7; the D is unclear. V was trimmed by 6 bases and J by 2 bases, leaving 14 bases between them. The CDR3 runs 14 residues. The CDR3 DNA sequence: TGTGCCAGCAGGCCGGGCCTCAGTCCCTACGAGCAGTACTTC. This encodes CASRPGLSPYEQYF.

In this sample, this clonotype turned up many times. V gene TRBV24-1 combines with J gene TRBJ2-1, with D perhaps matching TRBD1 or TRBD2 (5 bases each). V lost 5 bases, J lost 4 bases, and 17 bases lay in between. The germline gives CDR1 KGHDR, CDR2 SFDVKD. The length of the CDR3 is 16 residues. The CDR3 spells CATSGLGLRGYNEQFF. DNA of the CDR3: TGTGCCACCAGTGGGTTGGGGCTGAGGGGTTACAATGAGCAGTTCTTC.

Many counts were recorded for this clonotype. The chain employs TRBV7-2 and TRBJ1-3; the D is unclear. There are 14 residues in the CDR3. Germline V gene sequence: CDR1 SGHTA, CDR2 FQGNSA. The V end lost 3 bases, the J end lost 4 bases, and 10 bases lay between the germline ends. DNA for the CDR3: TGTGCCAGCAGCTTCGGTCTGGGGGGAAACACCATATATTTT. It codes for CASSFGLGGNTIYF. Combining the CDR3 with reference TRBV7-2 and TRBJ1-3 gives the whole variable domain GAGVSQSPSNKVTEKGKDVELRCDPISGHTALYWYRQSLGQGLEFLIYFQGNSAPDKSGLPSDRFSAERTGGSVSTLTIQRTQQEDSAVYLCASSFGLGGNTIYFGEGSWLTVV.

This clonotype was observed a handful of times. The V call is TRBV5-5, the J call TRBJ1-1; tentatively, D is TRBD1 (6 bases). V was shortened by 2 bases and J by 2 bases, with 13 bases between the two germline ends. The CDR3 covers 15 residues. The germline CDR1 and CDR2 sequences are SGHKS and YYEKEE (reference sequence). CDR3 DNA: TGTGCCAGCAGCTTTGACCCCAGGGGAAACACTGAAGCTTTCTTT. Protein sequence: CASSFDPRGNTEAFF.

The chain links TRBV6-5 to TRBJ2-1; possible D gene TRBD1, 6 bases. CDR1 and CDR2 (germline): MNHEY, SVGAGI. The CDR3 runs to 15 residues. With 0 bases removed from V and 4 bases from J, the gap between germline ends came to 10 bases. CDR3 bases: TGTGCCAGCAGTTACTCTTCGGGGACATACAATGAGCAGTTCTTC. Its protein product is CASSYSSGTYNEQFF.

The chain carries TRBV5-1 and TRBJ2-5, with 8 positions matching TRBD2. The J segment lost 8 bases and the V segment lost 4 bases, leaving 7 bases of the junction unmatched. CDR3 length: 13 amino acids. Germline CDR1 is SGHRS and CDR2 is YFSETQ. The CDR3: CASSNAGGDTQYF. As DNA, the CDR3 is TGCGCCAGCAGCAACGCGGGGGGTGATACCCAGTACTTC.

This clonotype has a handful of counts. This rearrangement joins TRBV5-6 to TRBJ1-6; D unclear. The V end was cut by 0 bases, the J end by 10 bases, with 14 bases between. Germline lookup yields CDR1 SGHDT and CDR2 YYEEEE. The CDR3 runs 15 residues. Here the CDR3 reads CASSLGVRTSSPLHF. DNA for the CDR3: TGTGCCAGCAGCTTGGGGGTTCGTACGTCGTCACCCCTCCACTTT.

The chain uses TRBV12-3 or TRBV12-4 and TRBJ2-1; D is unresolved. With 6 bases removed from V and 5 bases from J, the gap between germline ends came to 17 bases. The CDR3 is made up of 15 amino acids. CDR3 in DNA: TGTGCCAGCAGCCGTCCCCTAACGGGCAACAATGAGCAGTTCTTC. This translates into CASSRPLTGNNEQFF.